This TCR beta chain was captured by sequencing in a study of PD-1 blockade in classical Hodgkin lymphoma. Overall study results and limits: Exclusion was the outcome for patients who began nivolumab under 1 year after ASCT. Repertoire differences have undefined causes, possibly disease activity or prior therapy. TCR diversity at baseline was reported to be reduced in newly diagnosed patients relative to healthy donors.

The time point is: cycle 4 day 1 (C4D1), after 6 weeks of nivolumab. Each patient experienced a relapse that followed autologous stem cell transplantation, and brentuximab vedotin exposure varied. This CDR3 spans 16 amino acids. The germline CDR1 and CDR2 sequences are SEHNR and FQNEAQ (reference sequence). Trimming removed 5 bases from V and 3 bases from J; junction bases left unmatched: 8. This clone was picked up one time. Its antigen is not known. Generated by immunoSEQ multiplex PCR, the TCRdb table keeps only in-frame clones and is missing some. The top ten hold 11% to 15% of the sample, which has roughly 50,000 clones, around 87% seen once.

Specimen: peripheral blood mononuclear cells (PBMCs), collected before the fourth cycle of nivolumab. This chain links TRBV7-9 with TRBJ2-3, with TRBD2 matching 10 bases. The TCR comes from a human donor with classical Hodgkin lymphoma. Here the CDR3 reads CASSNEREGRTDTQYF. The DNA of the CDR3 is TGTGCCAGCAGCAATGAGCGGGAGGGCCGAACAGATACGCAGTATTTT.